This T cell receptor beta chain derives from a study of blood T cell repertoires in COVID-19. Study overall: Both acute and convalescent COVID-19 samples were obtained from the United States, Italy and Spain.

Repertoires were generated with immunoSEQ multiplex PCR, while TCRdb's copy carries only in-frame clones and drops some. This sample has 80,000 to 100,000 clones; around nine tenths occur once, and the top ten carry 4% to 4.5%. J gave up 7 bases and V 8 bases, and 11 bases lay outside the gene matches. The CDR3 is 14 amino acids. Germline CDR1 reads LNHDA; CDR2 reads SQIVND (reference sequence). The material sequenced was peripheral blood. The chain joins TRBV19 to TRBJ1-5; TRBD1 agrees at 7 bases. The sequence was obtained from a human donor with COVID-19, enrolled during active disease. The donor label of this sample is uncertain. The CDR3 protein is CASQNRGPKQPQHF. CDR3 in DNA: TGTGCCAGTCAGAACAGGGGTCCCAAACAGCCCCAGCATTTT.